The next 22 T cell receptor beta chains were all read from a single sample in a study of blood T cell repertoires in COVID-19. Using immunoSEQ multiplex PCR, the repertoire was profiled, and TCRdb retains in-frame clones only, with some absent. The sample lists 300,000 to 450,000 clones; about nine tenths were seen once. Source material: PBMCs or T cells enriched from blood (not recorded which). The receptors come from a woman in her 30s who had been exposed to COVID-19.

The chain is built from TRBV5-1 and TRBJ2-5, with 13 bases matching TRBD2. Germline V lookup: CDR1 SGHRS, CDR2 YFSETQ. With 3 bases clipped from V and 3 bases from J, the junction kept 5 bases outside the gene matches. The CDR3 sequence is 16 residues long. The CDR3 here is CASSWAGTSGEETQYF. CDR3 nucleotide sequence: TGCGCCAGCAGCTGGGCCGGGACTAGCGGGGAAGAGACCCAGTACTTC.

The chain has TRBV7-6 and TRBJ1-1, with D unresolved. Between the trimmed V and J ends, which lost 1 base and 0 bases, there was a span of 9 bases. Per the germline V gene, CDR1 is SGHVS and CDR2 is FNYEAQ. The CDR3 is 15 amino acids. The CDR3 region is CASSLDQAMNTEAFF. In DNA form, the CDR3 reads TGTGCCAGCAGCTTAGATCAGGCCATGAACACTGAAGCTTTCTTT.

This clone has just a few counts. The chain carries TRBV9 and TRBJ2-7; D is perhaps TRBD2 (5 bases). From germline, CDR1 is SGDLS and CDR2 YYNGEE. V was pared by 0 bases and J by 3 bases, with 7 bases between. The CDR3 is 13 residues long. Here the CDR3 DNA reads TGTGCCAGCAGCGTAGTCGAGGGCTACGAGCAGTACTTC. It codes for CASSVVEGYEQYF.

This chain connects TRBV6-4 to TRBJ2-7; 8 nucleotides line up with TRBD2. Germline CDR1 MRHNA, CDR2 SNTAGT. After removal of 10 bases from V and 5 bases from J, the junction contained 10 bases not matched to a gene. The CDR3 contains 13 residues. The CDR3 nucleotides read TGTGCCACCCTAGGGACTAGTTTAGACGAGCAGTACTTC. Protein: CATLGTSLDEQYF.

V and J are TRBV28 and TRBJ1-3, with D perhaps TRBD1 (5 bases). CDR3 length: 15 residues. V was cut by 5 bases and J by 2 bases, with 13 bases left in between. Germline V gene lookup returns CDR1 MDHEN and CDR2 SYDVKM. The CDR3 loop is CASSRPTDAGNTIYF. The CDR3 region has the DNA TGTGCCAGCAGTCGGCCGACAGACGCTGGAAACACCATATATTTT.

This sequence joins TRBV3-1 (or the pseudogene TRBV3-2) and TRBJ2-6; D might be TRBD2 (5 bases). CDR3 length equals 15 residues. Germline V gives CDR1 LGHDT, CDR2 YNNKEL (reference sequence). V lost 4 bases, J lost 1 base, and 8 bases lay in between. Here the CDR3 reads CASSPGLSGANVLTF. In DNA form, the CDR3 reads TGTGCCAGCAGCCCCGGACTGTCTGGGGCCAACGTCCTGACTTTC.

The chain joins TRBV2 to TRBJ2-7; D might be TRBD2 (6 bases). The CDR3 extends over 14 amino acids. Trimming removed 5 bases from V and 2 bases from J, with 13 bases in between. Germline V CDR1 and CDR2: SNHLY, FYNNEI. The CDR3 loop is CASSPVLAAYEQYF. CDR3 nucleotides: TGTGCCAGCAGTCCGGTACTAGCAGCCTACGAGCAGTACTTC.

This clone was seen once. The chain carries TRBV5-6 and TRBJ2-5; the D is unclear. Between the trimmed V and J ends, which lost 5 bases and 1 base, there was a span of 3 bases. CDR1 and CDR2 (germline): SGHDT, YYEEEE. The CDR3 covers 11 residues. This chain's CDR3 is CASSRQETQYF. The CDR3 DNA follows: TGTGCCAGCAGTCGCCAAGAGACCCAGTACTTC.

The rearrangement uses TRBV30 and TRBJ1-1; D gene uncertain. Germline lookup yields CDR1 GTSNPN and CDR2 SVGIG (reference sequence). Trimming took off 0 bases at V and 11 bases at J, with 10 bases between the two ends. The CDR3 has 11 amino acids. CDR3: CAWSVSAGAFF. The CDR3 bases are TGTGCCTGGAGTGTAAGCGCCGGGGCTTTCTTT.

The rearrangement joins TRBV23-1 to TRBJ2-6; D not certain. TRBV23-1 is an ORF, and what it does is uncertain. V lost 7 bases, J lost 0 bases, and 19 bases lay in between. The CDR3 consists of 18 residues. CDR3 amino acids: CASKPEVEISSGANVLTF. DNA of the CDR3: TGCGCCAGCAAACCAGAGGTAGAAATAAGCTCTGGGGCCAACGTCCTGACTTTC.

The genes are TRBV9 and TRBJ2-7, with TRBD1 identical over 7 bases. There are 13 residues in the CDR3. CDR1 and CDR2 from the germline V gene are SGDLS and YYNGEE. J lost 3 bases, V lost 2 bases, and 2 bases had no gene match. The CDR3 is CASSVGQFYEQYF. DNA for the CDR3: TGTGCCAGCAGCGTGGGACAGTTCTACGAGCAGTACTTC. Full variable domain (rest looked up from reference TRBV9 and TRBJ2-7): DSGVTQTPKHLITATGQRVTLRCSPRSGDLSVYWYQQSLDQGLQFLIQYYNGEERAKGNILERFSAQQFPDLHSELNLSSLELGDSALYFCASSVGQFYEQYFGPGTRLTVT.

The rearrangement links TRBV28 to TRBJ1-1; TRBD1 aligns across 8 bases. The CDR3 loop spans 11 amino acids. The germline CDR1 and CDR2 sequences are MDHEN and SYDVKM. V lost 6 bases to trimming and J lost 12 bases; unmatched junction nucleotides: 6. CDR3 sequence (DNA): TGTGCCAGCAGCTCGGACAGGGAGACTTTCTTT. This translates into CASSSDRETFF.

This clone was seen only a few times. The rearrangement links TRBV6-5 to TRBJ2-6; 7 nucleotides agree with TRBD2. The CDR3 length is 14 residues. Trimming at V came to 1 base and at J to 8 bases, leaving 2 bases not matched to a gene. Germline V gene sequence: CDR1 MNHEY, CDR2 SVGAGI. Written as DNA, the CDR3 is TGTGCCAGCAGTTACTTGGGGGGGTCCAACGTCCTGACTTTC. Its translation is CASSYLGGSNVLTF.

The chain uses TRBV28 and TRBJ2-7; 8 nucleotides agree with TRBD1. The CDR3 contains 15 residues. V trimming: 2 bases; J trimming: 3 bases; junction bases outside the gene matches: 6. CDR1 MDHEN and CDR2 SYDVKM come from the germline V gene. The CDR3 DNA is TGTGCCAGCAGTTTACCTAGACAGGGGATCTACGAGCAGTACTTC. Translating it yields CASSLPRQGIYEQYF.

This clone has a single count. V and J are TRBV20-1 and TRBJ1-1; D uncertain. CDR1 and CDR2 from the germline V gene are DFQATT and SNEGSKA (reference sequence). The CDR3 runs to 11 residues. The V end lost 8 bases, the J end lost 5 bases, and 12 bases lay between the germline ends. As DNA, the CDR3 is TGCAGTCCCCCCCGAGGGACTGAAGCTTTCTTT. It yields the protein CSPPRGTEAFF.

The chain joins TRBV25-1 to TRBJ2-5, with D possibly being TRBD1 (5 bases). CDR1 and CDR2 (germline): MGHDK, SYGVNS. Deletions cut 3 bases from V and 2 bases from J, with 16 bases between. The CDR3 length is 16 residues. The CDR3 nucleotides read TGTGCCAGCAGTGACCCGAAAAGGCAGGGACAAGAGACCCAGTACTTC. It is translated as CASSDPKRQGQETQYF.

CDR3 amino acids: CSASNGNYNEQFF. CDR3 DNA sequence: TGCAGTGCTAGTAACGGGAATTACAATGAGCAGTTCTTC. This rearrangement joins TRBV20-1 to TRBJ2-1; the D gene is possibly TRBD2 (5 bases). The CDR3 has 13 residues. With 3 bases removed from V and 4 bases from J, the gap between germline ends came to 10 bases. The V gene's germline CDR1 is DFQATT and CDR2 SNEGSKA (reference sequence).

Here the CDR3 DNA reads TGTGCCAGTAGTAACCTCAGGGGTGACGAGCAGTACTTC. As protein: CASSNLRGDEQYF. The chain joins TRBV19 to TRBJ2-7; possible D gene TRBD1, 6 bases. This CDR3 has 13 residues. Deletions cut 4 bases from V and 5 bases from J, with 12 bases between. Per germline, CDR1 LNHDA and CDR2 SQIVND (reference sequence).

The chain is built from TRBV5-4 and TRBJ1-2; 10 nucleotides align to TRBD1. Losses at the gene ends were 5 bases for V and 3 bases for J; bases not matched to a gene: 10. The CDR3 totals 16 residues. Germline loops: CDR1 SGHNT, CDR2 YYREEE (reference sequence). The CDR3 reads CASSPRGTGADYGYTF. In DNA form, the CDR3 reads TGTGCCAGCAGTCCCAGGGGGACAGGGGCGGACTATGGCTACACCTTC.

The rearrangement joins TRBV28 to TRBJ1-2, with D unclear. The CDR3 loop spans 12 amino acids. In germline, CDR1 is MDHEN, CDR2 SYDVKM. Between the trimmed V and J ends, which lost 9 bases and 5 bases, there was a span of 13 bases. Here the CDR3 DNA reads TGTGCCAGTCGCGGGGTAACGTATGGCTACACCTTC. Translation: CASRGVTYGYTF.

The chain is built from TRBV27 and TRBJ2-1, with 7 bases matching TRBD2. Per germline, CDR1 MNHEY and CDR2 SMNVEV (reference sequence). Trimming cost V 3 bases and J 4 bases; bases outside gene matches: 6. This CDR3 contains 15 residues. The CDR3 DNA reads TGTGCCAGCAGTTTCGGGACTATGACGTACAATGAGCAGTTCTTC. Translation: CASSFGTMTYNEQFF.

The CDR3 sequence: CASSLDLAGVVEQFF. CDR3 sequence (DNA): TGTGCCAGCAGCTTAGATCTAGCGGGAGTGGTTGAGCAGTTCTTC. V and J are TRBV7-9 and TRBJ2-1, with TRBD2 identical over 10 bases. This CDR3 has 15 amino acids. Germline CDR1 SEHNR, CDR2 FQNEAQ (reference sequence). V shed 1 base and J 9 bases; nucleotides not matched to a gene: 6.